These 18 T cell receptor beta chains originate from one sample sequenced in a study of T cell repertoires in ileal Crohn's disease. Here immunoSEQ multiplex PCR was the method, and the copy in TCRdb shows in-frame clones only, minus some. This table has 16,000 or so clones, more than 85% appearing once. Time point described: inflamed ileum from the surgical specimen. The sequencing input was ileal tissue. These receptors were taken from an adult with Crohn's disease.

The V and J genes are TRBV15 and TRBJ1-6; 8 nucleotides line up with TRBD1. V was clipped by 5 bases and J by 8 bases; unmatched bases: 5. The CDR3 sequence is 14 residues long. Germline CDR1 and CDR2: LNHNV and YYDKDF (reference sequence). CDR3 residues: CATSPDRAHSPLHF. CDR3 DNA: TGTGCCACCAGCCCGGACAGGGCCCATTCACCCCTCCACTTT.

The V gene is TRBV28, the J gene TRBJ2-7; D gene uncertain. Germline loops: CDR1 MDHEN, CDR2 SYDVKM. The CDR3 runs 12 residues. V dropped 3 bases and J dropped 3 bases, with 6 bases sitting between them. The CDR3 loop reads CASSLPLYEQYF. CDR3 nucleotide sequence: TGTGCCAGCAGTTTGCCCCTCTACGAGCAGTACTTC.

V gene TRBV2 combines with J gene TRBJ2-3, with 7 bases identical to TRBD2. Germline V gene sequence: CDR1 SNHLY, CDR2 FYNNEI. V trimming: 9 bases; J trimming: 6 bases; junction bases outside the gene matches: 12. CDR3 length: 14 residues. The CDR3: CASGRVADGDTQYF. CDR3 coding DNA: TGTGCCAGTGGGAGGGTAGCAGATGGGGATACGCAGTATTTT.

With respect to this clone: Compared with germline, one end of the junction differs, possibly owing to a read error. The chain carries TRBV14 and TRBJ1-5, with TRBD1 as a possible D gene (5 bases). Germline CDR1 reads SGHDN; CDR2 reads FVKESK. The CDR3 sequence is 14 residues long. CDR3 in amino acids: CASSQTGSYQPQHF. As DNA, the CDR3 is TGTGCCAGCAGCCAAACAGGTAGCTATCAGCCCCAGCATTTT.

This clone was seen a single time. In DNA form, the CDR3 reads TGTGCCAGCAGTGATCGGGGCGAGGGGGGGGGATCCCGGGAGACCCAGTACTTC. This codes for CASSDRGEGGGSRETQYF. The rearrangement uses TRBV25-1 and TRBJ2-5, with a weak D call TRBD2 (7 bases). V gave up 3 bases and J gave up 5 bases, with 25 bases separating them. This CDR3 contains 18 residues. CDR1 and CDR2 from the germline V gene are MGHDK and SYGVNS.

The J gene is TRBJ1-1, the V gene TRBV5-1, with D possibly TRBD1 on 6 matching bases. The CDR3 length is 15 residues. Germline-derived CDR1 and CDR2 are SGHRS and YFSETQ. Trimming stripped 3 bases from V and 4 bases from J, with 16 bases between. The CDR3 DNA sequence: TGCGCCAGCAGCTCCTCGGGGGGCTTGGGCACTGAAGCTTTCTTT. Translating gives CASSSSGGLGTEAFF. The full variable domain, completed using reference TRBV5-1 and TRBJ1-1, is KAGVTQTPRYLIKTRGQQVTLSCSPISGHRSVSWYQQTPGQGLQFLFEYFSETQRNKGNFPGRFSGRQFSNSRSEMNVSTLELGDSALYLCASSSSGGLGTEAFFGQGTRLTVV.

The chain recombines TRBV28 with TRBJ1-2; D is perhaps TRBD1 (5 bases). The germline gives CDR1 MDHEN, CDR2 SYDVKM. V was shortened by 6 bases and J by 1 base, with 12 bases between the two germline ends. The CDR3 has 14 residues. CDR3 bases: TGTGCCAGCAGAGGGACTTCGGATAACTATGGCTACACCTTC. Encoded protein: CASRGTSDNYGYTF.

The rearrangement uses TRBV29-1 and TRBJ1-2; 11 positions match TRBD1. Germline loops: CDR1 SQVTM, CDR2 ANQGSEA. This CDR3 region has 13 residues. The junction had 9 bases not matched to a gene; V was cut back by 8 bases and J by 7 bases. CDR3 coding DNA: TGCAGCTCAACCGGACAGGGGGCAGTTGGCTACACCTTC. It is translated as CSSTGQGAVGYTF.

This clone was found a few times. The V gene is TRBV2, the J gene TRBJ1-2; no clear D gene. The CDR3 runs 14 residues. The V end was cut by 3 bases, the J end by 8 bases, with 16 bases between. The germline gives CDR1 SNHLY, CDR2 FYNNEI. The CDR3 DNA sequence: TGTGCCAGCAGTGATACCGGCCCCGGAGAGGGCTACACCTTC. Its protein product is CASSDTGPGEGYTF. The entire variable domain, with the rest obtained from reference TRBV2 and TRBJ1-2, is as follows: EPEVTQTPSHQVTQMGQEVILRCVPISNHLYFYWYRQILGQKVEFLVSFYNNEISEKSEIFDDQFSVERPDGSNFTLKIRSTKLEDSAMYFCASSDTGPGEGYTFGSGTRLTVV.

This rearrangement joins TRBV4-1 to TRBJ2-1; 14 nucleotides agree with TRBD2. The CDR3 contains 15 residues. CDR1 and CDR2 (germline): MGHRA, YSYEKL. V dropped 4 bases and J dropped 9; count of bases not matched to a gene: 5. The DNA of the CDR3 is TGCGCCAGCAGCCCCACGGGACTAGCGGGGGTTGAGCAGTTCTTC. Encoded protein: CASSPTGLAGVEQFF.

The chain has TRBV5-4 and TRBJ1-1; D is unclear. This CDR3 contains 17 residues. The germline CDR1 and CDR2 sequences are SGHNT and YYREEE (reference sequence). Trimming left V 4 bases short and J 0 bases short, with 19 bases between. The CDR3 nucleotides are TGTGCCAGCAGCCAGGCTGGGTTAGCCCACATGAACACTGAAGCTTTCTTT. Protein product: CASSQAGLAHMNTEAFF.

The chain uses TRBV29-1 and TRBJ1-4, with D possibly matching TRBD1 (5 bases). This CDR3 has 14 amino acids. Germline loops: CDR1 SQVTM, CDR2 ANQGSEA. V lost 4 bases and J lost 8, with 17 bases in between. CDR3 sequence: CSVGGGGEGEKLFF. CDR3 bases: TGCAGCGTTGGCGGGGGAGGGGAGGGCGAAAAACTGTTTTTT.

In the case of this clone: One end of the junction is discordant with germline, which a read error may explain. V gene TRBV9 combines with J gene TRBJ2-6; 10 bases align to TRBD1. This CDR3 has 16 residues. Germline CDR1 SGDLS, CDR2 YYNGEE. The CDR3 DNA follows: TGTGCCAGCAGCGTTTATTTTGGACAGGGGGACAACGTCCTGACTTTC. Protein: CASSVYFGQGDNVLTF.

This clone was counted a single time. The genes are TRBV5-6 and TRBJ1-6; D is unclear. Germline lookup yields CDR1 SGHDT and CDR2 YYEEEE. Trimming stripped 4 bases from V and 0 bases from J, with 14 bases between. This CDR3 region has 17 residues. This CDR3 is CASSRTDGSSYNSPLHF. CDR3 sequence (DNA): TGTGCCAGCAGCCGGACGGACGGGAGCTCCTATAATTCACCCCTCCACTTT.

This clone was recorded once. This chain uses TRBV6-1 with TRBJ2-7, with TRBD1 as a possible D gene (6 bases). Trimming took 5 bases from V and 0 from J, leaving 11 bases between them. Looked up from germline, CDR1 is MNHNS and CDR2 is SASEGT. This CDR3 comprises 14 residues. The CDR3 coding sequence is TGTGCCAGCAGTCCCCAGGGGTCCTCCTACGAGCAGTACTTC. Protein sequence: CASSPQGSSYEQYF.

The chain combines TRBV6-5 with TRBJ1-5; D is unresolved. Per the germline V gene, CDR1 is MNHEY and CDR2 is SVGAGI. Trimming stripped 0 bases from V and 4 bases from J, with 10 bases between. This CDR3 region has 15 residues. As DNA, the CDR3 is TGTGCCAGCAGTTACTCCGGGATAAAAAATCAGCCCCAGCATTTT. It encodes CASSYSGIKNQPQHF.

J is TRBJ2-5 and V is TRBV28, with a possible D match to TRBD1 (5 bases). This CDR3 spans 12 amino acids. The V gene lost 9 bases and the J gene lost 14 bases, with 22 bases spanning the gap. Germline V gives CDR1 MDHEN, CDR2 SYDVKM. This chain's CDR3 is CASGAQVTGFYF. The CDR3 bases are TGTGCCAGTGGGGCTCAGGTGACCGGGTTTTACTTC. The entire variable domain, with the rest obtained from reference TRBV28 and TRBJ2-5, is as follows: DVKVTQSSRYLVKRTGEKVFLECVQDMDHENMFWYRQDPGLGLRLIYFSYDVKMKEKGDIPEGYSVSREKKERFSLILESASTNQTSMYLCASGAQVTGFYFGPGTRLLVL.

The rearrangement joins TRBV18 to TRBJ1-3; D unresolved. The CDR3 is 20 residues long. V was pared by 6 bases and J by 1 base, with 28 bases between. The V gene's germline CDR1 is KGHSH and CDR2 LQKENI. CDR3 DNA sequence: TGTGCCAGCTCCCCTCGTACAGCCGCGAGGAGAGGAGGGTCTGGAAACACCATATATTTT. It specifies CASSPRTAARRGGSGNTIYF.